This T cell receptor (beta chain) was observed in a study of shared clonotypes between healthy human individuals. Of note for this clone: What it binds is not known. Distinct nucleotide sequences in the sample also encode this CDR3.

The study's findings and limits: Across subsets, estimated richness was generally greater for naive than for memory populations.

Assay: immunoSEQ multiplex PCR; the TCRdb copy retains only in-frame clones and omits some. The sample has 1,400,000 or so clones, less than 99% seen once. The sequenced material came from naive CD4+ T cells sorted from blood. The subset: CD45RA+ positively selected. This clonotype was sampled from a man in his thirties or forties in good health.

The CDR3 spells CASSLGLAGQETQYF. CDR3 DNA sequence: TGTGCCAGCAGCTTGGGACTAGCGGGGCAAGAGACCCAGTACTTC. This chain links TRBV5-4 with TRBJ2-5, with 11 bases matching TRBD2. Trimming cost V 0 bases and J 2 bases; bases outside gene matches: 0. The CDR3 consists of 15 residues. The V gene's germline CDR1 is SGHNT and CDR2 YYREEE (reference sequence).